Each of the 15 T cell receptor beta chains below was sequenced from the same sample in a study of shared clonotypes between healthy human individuals. Repertoires were generated with immunoSEQ multiplex PCR, while TCRdb's copy carries only in-frame clones and drops some. The sample has a few million clones, over 85% seen once; the top ten hold 0.39%. Specimen: naive CD4+ T cells from PBMCs. Subset: CD45RA+ positively selected. Receptor source: a young man in good health. Some clones in this sample may be carry-over from other donors' samples.

The chain uses TRBV15 and TRBJ2-3; 11 nucleotides align to TRBD2. V lost 0 bases, J lost 1 base, and 3 bases stayed unmatched. This CDR3 region has 17 residues. CDR1 and CDR2 (germline): LNHNV, YYDKDF (reference sequence). This CDR3 is CATSRDPTSGGTDTQYF. Written as DNA, the CDR3 is TGTGCCACCAGCAGAGACCCGACTAGCGGGGGCACAGATACGCAGTATTTT.

The chain employs TRBV5-1 and TRBJ2-6; the D gene is possibly TRBD1 (5 bases). CDR1 is SGHRS, CDR2 YFSETQ, per germline. The germline V and J ends were trimmed by 4 bases and 2 bases, with 7 bases remaining between them. The CDR3 has 14 amino acids. The CDR3 coding sequence is TGCGCCAGCAGCGCAGGGACTGGGGCCAACGTCCTGACTTTC. It translates to CASSAGTGANVLTF. Based on the CDR3 plus reference TRBV5-1 and TRBJ2-6, the full variable domain is KAGVTQTPRYLIKTRGQQVTLSCSPISGHRSVSWYQQTPGQGLQFLFEYFSETQRNKGNFPGRFSGRQFSNSRSEMNVSTLELGDSALYLCASSAGTGANVLTFGAGSRLTVL.

The J gene is TRBJ2-7, the V gene TRBV15, with TRBD2 matching 13 bases. The CDR3 runs 16 residues. Germline values: CDR1 LNHNV, CDR2 YYDKDF (reference sequence). With V trimmed by 1 base and J by 1 base, 1 base remained unmatched. The DNA of the CDR3 is TGTGCCACCAGCAGAGGGGGACTAGCGGGGTCCTACGAGCAGTACTTC. It codes for CATSRGGLAGSYEQYF.

This chain links TRBV25-1 with TRBJ2-1; 7 nucleotides align to TRBD2. Germline V gene lookup returns CDR1 MGHDK and CDR2 SYGVNS. V lost 3 bases and J lost 3; bases outside the gene matches: 8. This CDR3 comprises 16 residues. This CDR3 reads CASSDGAGVVYNEQFF. CDR3 in DNA: TGTGCCAGCAGTGATGGCGCGGGAGTGGTCTACAATGAGCAGTTCTTC.

The chain has TRBV29-1 and TRBJ2-3; D possibly corresponds to TRBD2 (5 bases). The germline CDR1 and CDR2 sequences are SQVTM and ANQGSEA. CDR3 length: 13 amino acids. V lost 4 bases and J 0 bases, leaving 8 bases between the germline ends. The CDR3: CSVGSGSTDTQYF. Written as DNA, the CDR3 is TGCAGCGTTGGCAGCGGAAGCACAGATACGCAGTATTTT.

The gene calls are TRBV6-6 and TRBJ1-5; no clear D gene. The CDR3 sequence is 15 residues long. Trimming took 0 bases from V and 6 from J, leaving 12 bases between them. Germline V gene sequence: CDR1 MNHNY, CDR2 SVGAGI (reference sequence). The CDR3 bases are TGTGCCAGCAGTTACTCGCAAGCGGGTGTTCAGCCCCAGCATTTT. Amino acids: CASSYSQAGVQPQHF.

The CDR3 is CASTTSGFRAGVYEQYF. The CDR3 nucleotides are TGTGCCAGCACCACCTCCGGGTTCCGAGCGGGAGTTTACGAGCAGTACTTC. The rearrangement joins TRBV27 to TRBJ2-7; 8 nucleotides match TRBD2. Germline assignment: CDR1 MNHEY and CDR2 SMNVEV (reference sequence). V trimming: 7 bases; J trimming: 4 bases; junction bases outside the gene matches: 18. The CDR3 loop spans 17 amino acids.

Notes on this clone: Other DNA sequences in this sample translate to the same CDR3. V gene TRBV5-6 combines with J gene TRBJ2-1; D remains unclear. Germline V gene data show CDR1 as SGHDT and CDR2 as YYEEEE. There are 15 residues in the CDR3. V lost 2 bases and J 0 bases, leaving 9 bases between the germline ends. Here the CDR3 reads CASSLRQISYNEQFF. The CDR3 nucleotides are TGTGCCAGCAGCTTACGGCAGATCTCCTACAATGAGCAGTTCTTC.

V is TRBV28 and J is TRBJ2-7, with D possibly TRBD1 on 6 matching bases. The CDR3 covers 15 residues. V shed 3 bases and J shed 2 bases, with 14 bases lying between them. The germline V gene has CDR1 MDHEN and CDR2 SYDVKM. For the CDR3, the DNA is TGTGCCAGCAGTTTGGGGCCTGACAGGACCTACGAGCAGTACTTC. It codes for CASSLGPDRTYEQYF. The whole variable domain, remainder taken from reference TRBV28 and TRBJ2-7, is DVKVTQSSRYLVKRTGEKVFLECVQDMDHENMFWYRQDPGLGLRLIYFSYDVKMKEKGDIPEGYSVSREKKERFSLILESASTNQTSMYLCASSLGPDRTYEQYFGPGTRLTVT.

The chain couples TRBV5-8 to TRBJ1-1; D is unclear. V lost 4 bases, J lost 5 bases, and 15 bases lay in between. The germline V gene encodes CDR1 SGHTS and CDR2 YDEGEE. The CDR3 extends over 14 amino acids. Written as DNA, the CDR3 is TGTGCCAGCAGCCCAATTGGGGTTCTGACTGAAGCTTTCTTT. It yields the protein CASSPIGVLTEAFF.

The rearrangement uses TRBV27 and TRBJ2-3; no reliable D call. Trimming took 2 bases from V and 3 from J, leaving 15 bases between them. The CDR3 extends over 16 amino acids. Looked up from germline, CDR1 is MNHEY and CDR2 is SMNVEV (reference sequence). CDR3 sequence (DNA): TGTGCCAGCAGTTTAATGGGGAAGCTGAATACAGATACGCAGTATTTT. Protein product: CASSLMGKLNTDTQYF.

The chain employs TRBV5-1 and TRBJ1-5; a weak D match, TRBD1 (5 bases). The CDR3 totals 16 residues. From germline, CDR1 is SGHRS and CDR2 YFSETQ. V was clipped by 3 bases and J by 13 bases, with 26 bases between them. In nucleotides, the CDR3 is TGCGCCAGCAGCTCGGAACCGGGGACGGCGTACAGCTCTCAGCATTTT. It specifies CASSSEPGTAYSSQHF. The variable domain in full, completed from reference TRBV5-1 and TRBJ1-5, reads KAGVTQTPRYLIKTRGQQVTLSCSPISGHRSVSWYQQTPGQGLQFLFEYFSETQRNKGNFPGRFSGRQFSNSRSEMNVSTLELGDSALYLCASSSEPGTAYSSQHFGDGTRLSIL.

The rearrangement joins TRBV10-1 to TRBJ2-1; D unresolved. Germline V CDR1 and CDR2: WNHNN, SYGVQD (reference sequence). CDR3 length: 13 residues. V lost 0 bases and J lost 7, with 7 bases in between. CDR3 residues: CASSESGPNEQFF. CDR3 sequence (DNA): TGCGCCAGCAGTGAGTCCGGCCCAAATGAGCAGTTCTTC.

A note on this clone: This CDR3 is also generated by other DNA sequences in the sample. The rearrangement joins TRBV5-1 to TRBJ1-4; 8 bases are shared with TRBD1. V gave up 5 bases and J gave up 5 bases; unmatched junction bases: 5. Germline V gene lookup returns CDR1 SGHRS and CDR2 YFSETQ. This CDR3 is 14 amino acids long. The CDR3 coding sequence is TGCGCCAGCAGAGGACAGGGAGCAAATGAAAAACTGTTTTTT. Protein: CASRGQGANEKLFF.

The chain links TRBV6-6 to TRBJ2-3, with D perhaps TRBD1 (5 bases). This CDR3 spans 15 amino acids. Trimming shortened V by 2 bases and J by 0 bases, and 9 bases separated the two germline ends. Germline-derived CDR1 and CDR2 are MNHNY and SVGAGI (reference sequence). The CDR3 DNA reads as TGTGCCAGCAGTTACCGACAGATCAGCACAGATACGCAGTATTTT. Its translation is CASSYRQISTDTQYF.